This T cell receptor (beta chain) originates from a study of blood T cell repertoires in COVID-19. For the study at large: Acute-phase and convalescent COVID-19 samples originated in the United States, Italy and Spain. T cells, B-cell-depleted T cells, or PBMCs provided the cDNA or gDNA that served as material.

Assay: immunoSEQ multiplex PCR; the TCRdb copy retains only in-frame clones and omits some. The sample lists about 130,000 clones, 88% occurring once. Losses at the gene ends were 0 bases for V and 4 bases for J; bases not matched to a gene: 7. CDR1 is SGHRS, CDR2 YFSETQ, per germline. The CDR3 has 16 amino acids. J is TRBJ2-5 and V is TRBV5-1; 9 nucleotides match TRBD2. The material sequenced was peripheral blood. The TCR comes from a man between 70 and 80 years old with active COVID-19. The CDR3 DNA reads TGCGCCAGCAGCTTGGAGGGCGGGAGGGCCTCAGAGACCCAGTACTTC. It is translated as CASSLEGGRASETQYF.